The clone carrying this T cell receptor beta chain came up a few times. Antigen specificity is unknown. The sample originates from a study of metastatic and nonmetastatic thyroid tumors. Study-wide context: Samples came from malignant and benign thyroid patients, and repertoires were compared across blood and tumor or nodule tissue.

The entire patient cohort was treatment-naive prior to thyroid surgery. Study outcomes and limitations: Across blood and tumor, TCR beta diversity in malignant thyroid tumors was reportedly significantly higher than in benign nodules.

How the authors handled the data: Researchers built a distant-metastasis classifier for papillary thyroid cancer that drew on CDR3 differences across clinicopathological groups. TCRdb re-called clones from the PCR reads using MiXCR. TCRdb's processing, not the study's, gives the V and J calls here. The table has about 7,000 clones, 15% to 20% seen once. The CDR3 loop spans 15 amino acids. V lost 2 bases and J lost 2, with 11 bases in between. Germline values: CDR1 MNHNS, CDR2 SASEGT. Sequenced sample: adjacent normal tissue. The rearrangement links TRBV6-1 to TRBJ2-3; D gene uncertain. This sequence originates from a male donor with papillary thyroid cancer or a benign thyroid nodule (not recorded which). Some clones in this sample may be carry-over from other donors' samples. The CDR3 sequence: CASSELGLNTDTQYF. The DNA for the CDR3 is TGTGCCAGCAGTGAATTGGGATTAAACACAGATACGCAGTATTTT.